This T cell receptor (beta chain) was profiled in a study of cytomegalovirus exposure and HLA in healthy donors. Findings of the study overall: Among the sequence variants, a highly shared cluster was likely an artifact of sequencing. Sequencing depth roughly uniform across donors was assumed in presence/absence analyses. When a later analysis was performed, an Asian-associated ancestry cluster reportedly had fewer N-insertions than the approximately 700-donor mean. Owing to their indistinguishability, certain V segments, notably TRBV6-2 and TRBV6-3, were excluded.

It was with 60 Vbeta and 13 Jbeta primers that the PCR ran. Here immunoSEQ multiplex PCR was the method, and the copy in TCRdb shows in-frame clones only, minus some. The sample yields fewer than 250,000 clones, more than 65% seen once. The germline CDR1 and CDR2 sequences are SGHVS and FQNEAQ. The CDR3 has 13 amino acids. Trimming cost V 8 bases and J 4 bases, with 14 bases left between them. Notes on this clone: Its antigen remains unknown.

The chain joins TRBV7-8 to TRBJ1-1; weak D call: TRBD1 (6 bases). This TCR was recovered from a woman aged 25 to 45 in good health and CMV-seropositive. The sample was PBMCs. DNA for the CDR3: TGTGCCAGCTCGGGGGGGGCGCCCACTGAAGCTTTCTTT. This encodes CASSGGAPTEAFF.